This TCR beta chain was recovered during a study of blood T cell repertoires in COVID-19 (dated by TCRdb to 2019 to 2021). About the investigation overall: Collaborator samples came from the United States, Italy and Spain and covered acute and convalescent phases of COVID-19. The samples were drawn from two sources: the first 160 participants of the ongoing ImmuneRACE study, and 1,200 or so subjects contributed by 6 global collaborators. Deeply sampled blood TCRbeta repertoires from subjects exposed to, actively infected with, or recovered from COVID-19 were included in the dataset. The sample metadata nearly always contained a de-identified subject ID, COVID-19 status, age in years and sex. The repertoires were released in a freely available public database meant as a resource for research on the immune response to SARS-CoV-2. Where available, HLA class I and class II types were taken from metadata supplied by the sample provider and were not determined by assay-based typing. The prospective study material was composed of cDNA or gDNA derived from T cells, B-cell-depleted T cells, or PBMCs.

Another Seattle source contributed samples from volunteer blood donors who had recovered from COVID-19. The collaborating institutions used their own protocols to collect whole blood in K2EDTA tubes. For TCRbeta analysis, collaborators shipped samples in one of three forms: frozen whole blood, isolated PBMCs, or DNA extracted from either of those sample types. Counted from cysteine to phenylalanine, this CDR3 has 15 amino acids. CDR3 DNA only is kept here, 45 bases in frame from base 1. From the germline V gene (reference sequence), CDR1 is SEHNR and CDR2 is FQNEAQ. The V end loses 2 bases and the J end loses 2 bases, and a stretch of 12 bases separates them. The immunoSEQ Assay, a bias-controlled multiplex PCR, was used to amplify TCRbeta CDR3 regions from genomic DNA. The study's own analysis went as follows. The number of nucleated cells in each sample was estimated from the amplification of reference gene primers within the assay. To quantify the absolute abundance of each unique TCRbeta CDR3 rearrangement, sequence reads were collapsed and filtered. For each sample, productive Simpson clonality was calculated as the square root of Simpson's diversity index over productive rearrangements. TCRdb carries this immuneACCESS record with in-frame sequences only. Its versions omit some clonotypes, under half of them owing to an unresolved V gene in the studies checked, with the rest unexplained. The DNA gave D and trimming, while V, J and clone size come from that table. The sample records hundreds of thousands of clones, approximately 83% of which are singletons. The ten largest clones take up over 8.5% of the sample.

Study-wide conclusions, independent of this receptor: The amount of clinical and demographic metadata varied by source and participant and was provided uncurated.

Comment on this clone: Its antigen remains undetermined. Base qualities are not at hand, and no much larger clone is one base apart.

The clonotype originates from a woman in her forties or fifties who had recovered from COVID-19. Sequencing was carried out using peripheral blood. The chain couples TRBV7-9 to TRBJ1-2, and TRBD1 may be the D gene, going by 6 matching bases. DNA sequence: TGTGCCAGCAGCTTAACACAGGGAGCGAACTATGGCTACACCTTC. It is translated as CASSLTQGANYGYTF.